This TCR beta chain was obtained from a study of blood T cell repertoires in COVID-19. Looking at the study overall: Samples representing acute and convalescent COVID-19 were sourced from the United States, Italy and Spain.

In the study's own analysis: Researchers report that nucleated cell counts were estimated from reference gene primer amplification. Assay: immunoSEQ multiplex PCR; the TCRdb copy retains only in-frame clones and omits some. V, J and clone size were drawn from that table, and D and trimming were deduced from the DNA. This sample carries approximately 88,000 clones, 85% of them seen once, and the ten largest clones take roughly 14%. The receptor was derived from a woman aged 70 to 79 with acute or convalescent COVID-19. The sample was peripheral blood.

CDR3 sequence (DNA): TGTGCCAGCAGCTTCTCCGGACAAGTCCAAGAGACCCAGTACTTC. Translating gives CASSFSGQVQETQYF. The chain uses TRBV7-7 and TRBJ2-5; TRBD1 is a possible D gene (5 bases). The CDR3 is made up of 15 amino acids. The germline V gene has CDR1 SSHAT and CDR2 FNYEAQ (reference sequence). With 3 bases removed from V and 1 base from J, the gap between germline ends came to 12 bases.